This T cell receptor beta chain was obtained from a study of blood T cell repertoires in COVID-19. This CDR3 has 12 residues. V was cut by 6 bases and J by 5 bases, with 11 bases left in between. The germline V gene encodes CDR1 SGHDT and CDR2 YYEEEE. There are a few counts of this clone. Measured with immunoSEQ multiplex PCR; TCRdb has only the in-frame clones, and not every one. The profile covers approximately 150,000 clones, with less than 85% appearing a single time and about 18% taken by the ten largest. The sequence derives from a woman aged 80 or older with acute or convalescent COVID-19. This sequence joins TRBV5-6 and TRBJ1-2; TRBD1 might be the D (5 bases). Sequenced sample: peripheral blood. CDR3 in DNA: TGTGCCAGCACCGCTGGGGGGTATGGCTACACCTTC. It codes for CASTAGGYGYTF. Full variable domain (rest looked up from reference TRBV5-6 and TRBJ1-2): DAGVTQSPTHLIKTRGQQVTLRCSPKSGHDTVSWYQQALGQGPQFIFQYYEEEERQRGNFPDRFSGHQFPNYSSELNVNALLLGDSALYLCASTAGGYGYTFGSGTRLTVV.